These T cell receptor beta chains were read from a single sample in a study of PD-1 blockade in mismatch repair-deficient tumors. Sequenced by immunoSEQ multiplex PCR; TCRdb stores in-frame clones only, minus some. The repertoire consists of 25,000 to 30,000 clones, with about 81% occurring once and the leading ten covering 2.5% to 3%. This sample comprised PBMCs, obtained before pembrolizumab treatment. Receptor source: an adult with mismatch repair-deficient cancer. Both conserved end residues are part of each CDR3.

CDR3aa,j_gene,len,v_gene
CASSAGTSGRVYEQYF,TRBJ2-7,16,TRBV5-4
CSVPIMGQQETQYF,TRBJ2-5,14,TRBV29-1
CASSLGVPSYEQYF,TRBJ2-7,14,TRBV28
CASSFWQAPVTQYF,TRBJ2-3,14,TRBV28
CASSQERGTYYGYTF,TRBJ1-2,15,TRBV19
CATSRGPPGGYTF,TRBJ1-2,13,TRBV15
CAWSDLAGGGDTQYF,TRBJ2-3,15,TRBV30
CASSPRGRGYEQYF,TRBJ2-7,14,TRBV9
CASSPDRINEQYF,TRBJ2-7,13,TRBV7-2
CASSRDRGNTEAFF,TRBJ1-1,14,TRBV5-4
CASSLRPSGSYEQYF,TRBJ2-7,15,TRBV7-2
CASSLGPAGYEQYF,TRBJ2-7,14,TRBV27
CATSRAYGAKNIQYF,TRBJ2-4,15,TRBV15
CASSQINEKLFF,TRBJ1-4,12,TRBV28
CATSKAGIYNEQFF,TRBJ2-1,14,TRBV15
CASSLVGGGSTEAFF,TRBJ1-1,15,TRBV7-3
CASSLPNTGTGYEQYF,-,16,TRBV28
CSYTGGYGYTF,TRBJ1-2,11,TRBV20-1
CASSLRAGGPLYEQYF,TRBJ2-7,16,TRBV7-3
CASSWGGPKADTQYF,TRBJ2-3,15,TRBV7-3
CASSPRGADSYEQYF,TRBJ2-7,15,TRBV9
CASSPGLAGALLTYNEQFF,TRBJ2-1,19,TRBV19
CASSKKSRGRMKSTEAFF,TRBJ1-1,18,TRBV21-1
CASSEPGISDEQYF,TRBJ2-7,14,TRBV6-1
CASSLSTVGTSANEQFF,TRBJ2-1,17,TRBV5-1
CASSLSAQGASSTEAFF,TRBJ1-1,17,TRBV27
CSVDPRGSRDNEQFF,TRBJ2-1,15,TRBV29-1